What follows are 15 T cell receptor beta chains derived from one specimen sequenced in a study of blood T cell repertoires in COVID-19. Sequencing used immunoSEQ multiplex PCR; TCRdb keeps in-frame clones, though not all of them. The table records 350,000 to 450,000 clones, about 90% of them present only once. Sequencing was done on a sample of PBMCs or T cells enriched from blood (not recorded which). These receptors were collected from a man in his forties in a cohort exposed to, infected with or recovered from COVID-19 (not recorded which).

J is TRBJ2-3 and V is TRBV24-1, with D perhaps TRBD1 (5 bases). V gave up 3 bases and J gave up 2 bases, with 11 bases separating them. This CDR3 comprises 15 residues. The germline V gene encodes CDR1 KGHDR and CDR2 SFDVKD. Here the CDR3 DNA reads TGTGCCACCAGTGATGACAGATCCAACACAGATACGCAGTATTTT. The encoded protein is CATSDDRSNTDTQYF.

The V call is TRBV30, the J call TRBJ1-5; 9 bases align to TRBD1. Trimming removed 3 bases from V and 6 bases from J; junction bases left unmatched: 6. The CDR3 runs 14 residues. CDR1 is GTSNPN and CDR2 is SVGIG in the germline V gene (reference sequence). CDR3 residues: CAWRRTGDGQPQHF. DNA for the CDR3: TGTGCCTGGAGGAGGACAGGGGACGGTCAGCCCCAGCATTTT. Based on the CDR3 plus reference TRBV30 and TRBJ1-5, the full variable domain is SQTIHQWPATLVQPVGSPLSLECTVEGTSNPNLYWYRQAAGRGLQLLFYSVGIGQISSEVPQNLSASRPQDRQFILSSKKLLLSDSGFYLCAWRRTGDGQPQHFGDGTRLSIL.

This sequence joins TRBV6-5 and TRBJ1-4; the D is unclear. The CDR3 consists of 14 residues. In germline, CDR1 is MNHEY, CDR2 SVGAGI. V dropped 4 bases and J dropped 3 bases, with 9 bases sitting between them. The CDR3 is CASSLVVANEKLFF. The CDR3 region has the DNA TGTGCCAGCAGTTTGGTAGTAGCTAATGAAAAACTGTTTTTT.

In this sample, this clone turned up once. CDR3 coding DNA: TGTGCCAGCAGTTTATTTTCTAGCGGGACCTACGAGCAGTACTTC. It codes for CASSLFSSGTYEQYF. V gene TRBV27 combines with J gene TRBJ2-7, with 9 positions matching TRBD2. The trim removed 1 base at V and 2 bases at J, leaving 3 bases unmatched. CDR1 is MNHEY and CDR2 is SMNVEV in the germline V gene (reference sequence). The CDR3 is made up of 15 amino acids.

Here the CDR3 reads CATSEVDREAGYTF. The DNA for the CDR3 is TGTGCCACCAGTGAGGTGGACAGGGAAGCTGGCTACACCTTC. The V and J genes are TRBV24-1 and TRBJ1-2; TRBD1 agrees at 8 bases. V shed 4 bases, J shed 7 bases, and the junction held 7 bases outside the gene matches. CDR1 and CDR2 (germline): KGHDR, SFDVKD. The CDR3 loop spans 14 amino acids.

Written as DNA, the CDR3 is TGTGCCAGTAGTATTCCGACAGTACTCAATTCACCCCTCCACTTT. Its translation: CASSIPTVLNSPLHF. The genes are TRBV19 and TRBJ1-6, with D possibly matching TRBD1 (5 bases). CDR3 length: 15 residues. Germline V CDR1 and CDR2: LNHDA, SQIVND (reference sequence). V was clipped by 3 bases and J by 7 bases, with 13 bases between them.

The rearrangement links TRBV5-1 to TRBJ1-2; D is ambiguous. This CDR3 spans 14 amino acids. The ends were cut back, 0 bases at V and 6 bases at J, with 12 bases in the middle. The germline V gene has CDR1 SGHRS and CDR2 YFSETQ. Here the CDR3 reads CASSLEAGTNGYTF. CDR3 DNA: TGCGCCAGCAGCTTGGAGGCAGGCACCAATGGCTACACCTTC. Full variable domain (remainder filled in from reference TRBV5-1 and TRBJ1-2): KAGVTQTPRYLIKTRGQQVTLSCSPISGHRSVSWYQQTPGQGLQFLFEYFSETQRNKGNFPGRFSGRQFSNSRSEMNVSTLELGDSALYLCASSLEAGTNGYTFGSGTRLTVV.

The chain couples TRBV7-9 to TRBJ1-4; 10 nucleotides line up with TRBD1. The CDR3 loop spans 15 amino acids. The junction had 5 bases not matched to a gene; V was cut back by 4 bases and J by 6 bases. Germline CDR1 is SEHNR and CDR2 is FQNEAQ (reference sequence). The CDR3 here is CASSSRQGADEKLFF. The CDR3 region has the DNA TGTGCCAGCAGCTCCAGACAGGGGGCCGATGAAAAACTGTTTTTT.

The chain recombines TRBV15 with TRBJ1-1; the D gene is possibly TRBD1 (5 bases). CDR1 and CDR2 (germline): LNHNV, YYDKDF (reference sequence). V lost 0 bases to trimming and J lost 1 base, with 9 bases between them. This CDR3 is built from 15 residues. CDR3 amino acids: CATSRDRTTNTEAFF. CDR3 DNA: TGTGCCACCAGCAGAGATCGGACAACGAACACTGAAGCTTTCTTT. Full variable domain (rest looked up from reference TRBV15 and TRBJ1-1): DAMVIQNPRYQVTQFGKPVTLSCSQTLNHNVMYWYQQKSSQAPKLLFHYYDKDFNNEADTPDNFQSRRPNTSFCFLDIRSPGLGDTAMYLCATSRDRTTNTEAFFGQGTRLTVV.

The CDR3 nucleotides are TGTGCCTGGAGTGGTGGGAGGGATGAGCAGTTCTTC. It encodes CAWSGGRDEQFF. The chain is built from TRBV30 and TRBJ2-1; 7 nucleotides match TRBD2. J was trimmed by 8 bases and V by 1 base; bases with no gene match: 2. Germline CDR1 is GTSNPN and CDR2 is SVGIG (reference sequence). This CDR3 region has 12 residues. Drawing the rest from reference TRBV30 and TRBJ2-1, the complete variable domain is SQTIHQWPATLVQPVGSPLSLECTVEGTSNPNLYWYRQAAGRGLQLLFYSVGIGQISSEVPQNLSASRPQDRQFILSSKKLLLSDSGFYLCAWSGGRDEQFFGPGTRLTVL.

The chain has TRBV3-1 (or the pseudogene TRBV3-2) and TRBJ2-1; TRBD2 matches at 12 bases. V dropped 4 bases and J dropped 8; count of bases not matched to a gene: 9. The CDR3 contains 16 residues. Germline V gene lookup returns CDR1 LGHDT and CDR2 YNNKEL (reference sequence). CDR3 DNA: TGTGCCAGCAGCCGACGCGAGACTAGCGGGAGCGATGAGCAGTTCTTC. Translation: CASSRRETSGSDEQFF.

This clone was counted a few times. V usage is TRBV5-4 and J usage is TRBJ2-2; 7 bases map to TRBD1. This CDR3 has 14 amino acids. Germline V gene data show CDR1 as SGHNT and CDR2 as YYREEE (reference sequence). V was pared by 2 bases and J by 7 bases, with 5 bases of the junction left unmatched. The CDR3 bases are TGTGCCAGCAGCTTAGACAGGGCTAACGGGGAGCTGTTTTTT. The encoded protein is CASSLDRANGELFF.

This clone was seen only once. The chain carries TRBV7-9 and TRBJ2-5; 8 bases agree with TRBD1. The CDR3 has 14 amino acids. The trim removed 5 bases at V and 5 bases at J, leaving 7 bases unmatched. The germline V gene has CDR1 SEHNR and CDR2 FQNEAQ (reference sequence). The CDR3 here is CASSAPSGGETQYF. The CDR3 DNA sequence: TGTGCCAGCAGCGCCCCTTCAGGGGGCGAGACCCAGTACTTC.

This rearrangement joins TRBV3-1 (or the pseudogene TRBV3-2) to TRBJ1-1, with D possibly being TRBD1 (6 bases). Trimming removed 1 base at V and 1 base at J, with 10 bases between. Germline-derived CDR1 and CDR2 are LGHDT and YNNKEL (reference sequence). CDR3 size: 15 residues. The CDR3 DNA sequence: TGTGCCAGCAGCCAAGCAGGGGCAGGGAACACTGAAGCTTTCTTT. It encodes CASSQAGAGNTEAFF.

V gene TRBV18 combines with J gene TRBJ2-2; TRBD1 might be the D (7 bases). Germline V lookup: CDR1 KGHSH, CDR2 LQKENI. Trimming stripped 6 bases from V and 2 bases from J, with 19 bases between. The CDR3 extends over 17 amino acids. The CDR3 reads CASSLINRGLNTGELFF. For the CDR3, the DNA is TGTGCCAGCTCCCTAATCAACAGGGGACTTAACACCGGGGAGCTGTTTTTT.